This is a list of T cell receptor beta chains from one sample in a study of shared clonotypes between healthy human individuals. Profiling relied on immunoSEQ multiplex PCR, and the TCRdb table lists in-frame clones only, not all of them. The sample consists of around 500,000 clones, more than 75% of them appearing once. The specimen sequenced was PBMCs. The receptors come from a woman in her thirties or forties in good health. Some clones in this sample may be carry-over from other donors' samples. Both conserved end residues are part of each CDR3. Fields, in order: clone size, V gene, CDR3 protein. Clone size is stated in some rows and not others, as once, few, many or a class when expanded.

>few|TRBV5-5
CASSWASGGHGSYEQYF
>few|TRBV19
CASSIGGSTGELFF
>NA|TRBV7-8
CASSLGGKVQTGNTIYF
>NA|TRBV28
CASSLGLAGGRNEQFF
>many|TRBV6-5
CASSYGTDNTGELFF
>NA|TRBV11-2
CASSLSGSTEAFF
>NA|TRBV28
CASSLSSGQPQETQYF
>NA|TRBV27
CASSLGDRTYEQYF
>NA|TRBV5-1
CASSLLSGTGMYEQYF
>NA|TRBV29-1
CSAETSGIGEQYF